The T cell receptor beta chain under discussion was sequenced for a study of cytomegalovirus exposure and HLA in healthy donors. Looked up from germline, CDR1 is ENHRY and CDR2 is SYGVKD. With 0 bases clipped from V and 2 bases from J, the junction kept 2 bases outside the gene matches. This CDR3 spans 15 amino acids. Regarding the study as a whole: A previous analysis found most TCR beta V segments productive roughly 87% or roughly 30% of the time.

The study ran its PCR with 60 Vbeta and 13 Jbeta primers. Data came from immunoSEQ multiplex PCR; TCRdb stores just in-frame clones and leaves some out. Seen here are 35,000 to 45,000 clones, less than 75% observed once, and the top ten hold about 12%. A word on this clone: The antigen remains undetermined.

The chain links TRBV10-3 to TRBJ2-7; TRBD2 aligns across 9 bases. This receptor was obtained from a man aged 60-69 years in good health and CMV-seropositive. Source material: PBMCs. The CDR3 protein is CAISESVAGAYEQYF. In DNA, the CDR3 is TGTGCCATCAGTGAGTCGGTAGCGGGGGCCTACGAGCAGTACTTC.